This passage covers 25 T cell receptor beta chains from one sample sequenced in a study of Ad26.COV2.S vaccination and SARS-CoV-2 variants. TCRdb's table, derived via immunoSEQ multiplex PCR, lists solely in-frame clones and lacks some. Seen here are roughly 680,000 clones, roughly 90% observed once, and the top ten hold nearly 1.5%. As for treatment: around 19 received Ad26.COV2.S at low or high dose, single or two shots; about 5 received placebo; per-sample allocation not given. Specimens were obtained on day 63 following the first vaccine or placebo injection. Specimen: peripheral blood, collected in a trial of Ad26.COV2.S vaccine versus placebo. The receptors stem from a person aged 18-60 years who received the Ad26.COV2.S COVID-19 vaccine or a placebo.

This clone has only one observation. The genes are TRBV29-1 and TRBJ2-7, with D unclear. This CDR3 region has 11 residues. Germline V gene lookup returns CDR1 SQVTM and CDR2 ANQGSEA. V shed 5 bases and J shed 3 bases, with 8 bases lying between them. CDR3 loop: CSVLTYYEQYF. CDR3 nucleotides: TGCAGCGTTCTTACTTACTACGAGCAGTACTTC.

This clone is a singleton in its sample. The chain has TRBV6-5 and TRBJ2-3; possibly TRBD1 or TRBD2 for D (6 bases each). The germline V gene has CDR1 MNHEY and CDR2 SVGAGI. Trimming pared 6 bases from V and 4 bases from J, leaving 11 bases between. This CDR3 is 13 amino acids long. CDR3 in amino acids: CASSYGGPDTQYF. CDR3 nucleotides: TGTGCCAGCAGCTATGGGGGGCCAGATACGCAGTATTTT.

The chain uses TRBV28 and TRBJ2-7, with TRBD1 matching 10 bases. Germline assignment: CDR1 MDHEN and CDR2 SYDVKM. V shed 6 bases and J 4 bases; nucleotides not matched to a gene: 6. This CDR3 region has 14 residues. The CDR3 loop reads CASRQGTGVYEQYF. The CDR3 DNA reads TGTGCCAGCAGGCAAGGGACAGGGGTGTACGAGCAGTACTTC.

The chain links TRBV2 to TRBJ1-1; possible D gene TRBD1, 6 bases. Germline V lookup: CDR1 SNHLY, CDR2 FYNNEI. Trimming took off 6 bases at V and 0 bases at J, with 11 bases between the two ends. CDR3 length equals 14 residues. CDR3 bases: TGTGCCAGCAGACAGGGACCCATGAACACTGAAGCTTTCTTT. Amino acids: CASRQGPMNTEAFF.

With respect to this clone: The same CDR3 also results from other DNA sequences found in this sample. The chain couples TRBV9 to TRBJ2-1; D not certain. The CDR3 has 13 amino acids. Between the trimmed V and J ends, which lost 0 bases and 0 bases, there was a span of 1 base. Looked up from germline, CDR1 is SGDLS and CDR2 is YYNGEE. CDR3 region: CASSVGSYNEQFF. The CDR3 nucleotides are TGTGCCAGCAGCGTAGGCTCCTACAATGAGCAGTTCTTC.

V gene TRBV18 combines with J gene TRBJ2-5; D call uncertain. The V gene lost 0 bases and the J gene lost 2 bases, with 10 bases spanning the gap. The CDR3 has 15 residues. Per the germline V gene, CDR1 is KGHSH and CDR2 is LQKENI. The CDR3 DNA reads TGTGCCAGCTCACCACCGAGCTACAGTCAAGAGACCCAGTACTTC. Translation: CASSPPSYSQETQYF.

This clone was counted a single time. A read error may account for a junction end that differs from germline. The rearrangement links TRBV7-9 to TRBJ2-1, with no clear D. Germline V gene data show CDR1 as SEHNR and CDR2 as FQNEAQ (reference sequence). The CDR3 consists of 8 residues. The CDR3 DNA is TGTGCCAGCAGCCGCGAGGTCTTC. Translating gives CASSREVF.

This rearrangement joins TRBV5-6 to TRBJ2-5; 9 nucleotides agree with TRBD2. V was pared by 4 bases and J by 5 bases, with 6 bases of the junction left unmatched. This CDR3 has 14 residues. Germline values: CDR1 SGHDT, CDR2 YYEEEE. CDR3 loop: CASSGSGSDETQYF. CDR3 coding DNA: TGTGCCAGCAGCGGTAGCGGGAGTGATGAGACCCAGTACTTC.

The chain combines TRBV18 with TRBJ1-1; a possible D gene is TRBD1 (5 bases). The CDR3 is 18 amino acids. In germline, CDR1 is KGHSH, CDR2 LQKENI. Trimming cost V 2 bases and J 4 bases, with 23 bases left between them. The CDR3 region is CASSPEVWSARGRTEAFF. CDR3 sequence (DNA): TGTGCCAGCTCACCAGAGGTTTGGTCGGCCCGGGGCCGCACTGAAGCTTTCTTT.

The J gene is TRBJ2-3, the V gene TRBV19; 11 nucleotides align to TRBD2. Germline loops: CDR1 LNHDA, CDR2 SQIVND (reference sequence). Trimming took 5 bases from V and 6 from J; bases not matched to a gene: 10. The CDR3 runs 16 residues. The CDR3, as DNA: TGTGCCAGTAGTCCGGAACTAGCGGGAGCGACCGATACGCAGTATTTT. Translation gives CASSPELAGATDTQYF.

The chain is built from TRBV30 and TRBJ2-2; no definite D call. The CDR3 totals 15 residues. The ends were cut back, 2 bases at V and 0 bases at J, with 10 bases in the middle. CDR1 GTSNPN and CDR2 SVGIG come from the germline V gene (reference sequence). The CDR3 loop reads CAWSSTPANTGELFF. The CDR3 DNA sequence: TGTGCCTGGAGTTCGACACCCGCGAACACCGGGGAGCTGTTTTTT. The variable domain in full, with the rest retrieved from reference TRBV30 and TRBJ2-2, is SQTIHQWPATLVQPVGSPLSLECTVEGTSNPNLYWYRQAAGRGLQLLFYSVGIGQISSEVPQNLSASRPQDRQFILSSKKLLLSDSGFYLCAWSSTPANTGELFFGEGSRLTVL.

V usage is TRBV15 and J usage is TRBJ1-3; D not resolved. The germline CDR1 and CDR2 sequences are LNHNV and YYDKDF (reference sequence). This CDR3 has 16 amino acids. V was shortened by 0 bases and J by 0 bases, with 9 bases between the two germline ends. CDR3 in amino acids: CATSRDPGFSGNTIYF. The CDR3 DNA reads as TGTGCCACCAGCAGAGATCCGGGTTTCTCTGGAAACACCATATATTTT.

The genes are TRBV3-1 (or the pseudogene TRBV3-2) and TRBJ1-2; tentatively, D is TRBD1 (5 bases). V was clipped by 6 bases and J by 8 bases, with 16 bases between them. Germline-derived CDR1 and CDR2 are LGHDT and YNNKEL (reference sequence). This CDR3 is built from 13 residues. The CDR3 coding sequence is TGTGCCAGCAGGCAGTCTGGGGGGGGAGGCTACACCTTC. It codes for CASRQSGGGGYTF.

Only one count was recorded for this clone. The genes are TRBV30 and TRBJ2-3; no clear D. The CDR3 is 11 residues long. The V end lost 2 bases, the J end lost 2 bases, and 2 bases lay between the germline ends. Germline assignment: CDR1 GTSNPN and CDR2 SVGIG (reference sequence). In nucleotides, the CDR3 is TGTGCCTGGAGTAACACAGATACGCAGTATTTT. This translates into CAWSNTDTQYF.

This clone was recorded once. The chain combines TRBV9 with TRBJ2-1; 7 bases match TRBD1. The length of the CDR3 is 15 residues. CDR1 is SGDLS, CDR2 YYNGEE, per germline. V lost 3 bases to trimming and J lost 4 bases; unmatched junction nucleotides: 7. DNA for the CDR3: TGTGCCAGCAGCGCAACCGGGACAGTTTACAATGAGCAGTTCTTC. This translates into CASSATGTVYNEQFF.

This chain links TRBV30 with TRBJ2-7; no clear D. Germline values: CDR1 GTSNPN, CDR2 SVGIG (reference sequence). There are 12 residues in the CDR3. Trimming took off 5 bases at V and 6 bases at J, with 14 bases between the two ends. The CDR3 DNA follows: TGTGCCTGGGACCGAGCCACGGGCGAGCAGTACTTC. Translating gives CAWDRATGEQYF.

The chain combines TRBV7-8 with TRBJ2-2; 7 nucleotides line up with TRBD1. CDR3 length equals 15 residues. Germline trimming cut 6 bases from V and 4 bases from J; bases unmatched to any gene: 8. Germline assignment: CDR1 SGHVS and CDR2 FQNEAQ. The CDR3 nucleotides are TGTGCCAGCAGTTGGACAGGCCAGGGCACCGGGGAGCTGTTTTTT. This encodes CASSWTGQGTGELFF.

The J gene is TRBJ2-5, the V gene TRBV5-1; perhaps TRBD1 as D (5 bases). Germline CDR1 reads SGHRS; CDR2 reads YFSETQ. V gave up 0 bases and J gave up 1 base, with 10 bases separating them. The length of the CDR3 is 15 residues. This CDR3 is CASSLDRTGQETQYF. As DNA, the CDR3 is TGCGCCAGCAGCTTGGACAGGACGGGCCAAGAGACCCAGTACTTC. Full variable domain (rest looked up from reference TRBV5-1 and TRBJ2-5): KAGVTQTPRYLIKTRGQQVTLSCSPISGHRSVSWYQQTPGQGLQFLFEYFSETQRNKGNFPGRFSGRQFSNSRSEMNVSTLELGDSALYLCASSLDRTGQETQYFGPGTRLLVL.

The gene calls are TRBV5-1 and TRBJ1-1; TRBD1 is a possible D gene (6 bases). V was clipped by 0 bases and J by 3 bases, with 18 bases between them. The CDR3 consists of 17 residues. CDR1 and CDR2 from the germline V gene are SGHRS and YFSETQ. CDR3 in DNA: TGCGCCAGCAGCTTGGGTTCAGGGGCCCCTGTGGACACTGAAGCTTTCTTT. It yields the protein CASSLGSGAPVDTEAFF.

This rearrangement joins TRBV6-5 to TRBJ1-1; D is ambiguous. From germline, CDR1 is MNHEY and CDR2 SVGAGI. The CDR3 runs to 15 residues. Trimming shortened V by 5 bases and J by 1 base, and 14 bases separated the two germline ends. The CDR3 loop reads CASSPGGPPNTEAFF. The DNA for the CDR3 is TGTGCCAGCAGTCCAGGAGGGCCGCCGAACACTGAAGCTTTCTTT.

The chain uses TRBV3-1 (or the pseudogene TRBV3-2) and TRBJ2-1; 7 bases match TRBD2. V lost 4 bases to trimming and J lost 7 bases; unmatched junction nucleotides: 10. The CDR3 contains 15 residues. CDR1 and CDR2 from the germline V gene are LGHDT and YNNKEL (reference sequence). The CDR3 spells CASSPTGLADNEQFF. CDR3 in DNA: TGTGCCAGCAGCCCGACGGGTCTAGCGGATAATGAGCAGTTCTTC.

J is TRBJ1-2 and V is TRBV10-1, with D unresolved. V gave up 0 bases and J gave up 4 bases, with 6 bases separating them. CDR3 length: 13 residues. Germline assignment: CDR1 WNHNN and CDR2 SYGVQD (reference sequence). CDR3 sequence (DNA): TGCGCCAGCAGTGAGTCGGGCAGCTATGGCTACACCTTC. Its protein product is CASSESGSYGYTF.

This chain joins TRBV6-5 and TRBJ1-1, with D unclear. Trimming cost V 8 bases and J 4 bases, with 11 bases left between them. The CDR3 sequence is 12 residues long. Germline assignment: CDR1 MNHEY and CDR2 SVGAGI. CDR3 coding DNA: TGTGCCAGCGGGTGGACGGGCACTGAAGCTTTCTTT. Residues: CASGWTGTEAFF.

This clone was observed a few times. The chain combines TRBV6-5 with TRBJ1-2; 7 bases align to TRBD1. V was clipped by 5 bases and J by 2 bases; unmatched bases: 8. This CDR3 contains 15 residues. Germline V gene sequence: CDR1 MNHEY, CDR2 SVGAGI. In DNA form, the CDR3 reads TGTGCCAGCAGTACCTCGACAGGGCCCAACTATGGCTACACCTTC. Translating it yields CASSTSTGPNYGYTF.

J is TRBJ2-7 and V is TRBV10-1; a possible D gene is TRBD2 (6 bases). There are 14 residues in the CDR3. CDR1 and CDR2 from the germline V gene are WNHNN and SYGVQD (reference sequence). Trimming pared 3 bases from V and 4 bases from J, leaving 13 bases between. The CDR3 protein is CASSETGVSYEQYF. The CDR3 DNA reads TGCGCCAGCAGTGAAACGGGAGTCTCTTACGAGCAGTACTTC.